Listed below are T cell receptor beta chains from one sample, sequenced in a study of blood T cell repertoires in COVID-19. Sequencing used immunoSEQ multiplex PCR; TCRdb keeps in-frame clones, though not all of them. The table lists 200,000 to 250,000 clones, less than 85% of them singletons, with 1.8% in the top ten. Sequencing was carried out using PBMCs or T cells enriched from blood (not recorded which). All receptors derive from a man aged 60-69 years who had recovered from COVID-19. Both conserved end residues are part of each CDR3. D genes are given only for firm matches. Clone size is given for some rows only: seen once, a few or many times, or a class if the clone is expanded.

d_call j_call cdr3_length clone_size v_call cdr3_nt cdr3_aa
. TRBJ1-5 14 . TRBV14 TGTGCCAGCAGCCAATCAGGGTTGTGCCAGCCCCAGCATTTT CASSQSGLCQPQHF
. TRBJ1-2 14 . TRBV6-5 TGTGCCAGCAGCCAGGATTTAGCTAACTATGGCTACACCTTC CASSQDLANYGYTF
TRBD1 TRBJ1-2 14 . TRBV7-2 TGTGCCAGCAGCCCTGGACAGGGTGAGGGTGGCTACACCTTC CASSPGQGEGGYTF
TRBD1 TRBJ2-7 14 . TRBV6-6 TGTGCCAGCAGACACCGGGACAGGGTCTACGAGCAGTACTTC CASRHRDRVYEQYF
. TRBJ1-5 15 . TRBV5-5 TGTGCCAGCAGCACCCCACGGTCCGCGAATCAGCCCCAGCATTTT CASSTPRSANQPQHF
TRBD2 TRBJ2-5 17 . TRBV24-1 TGTGCCACCAGTGATGCCGGGACTAACCTCGTCCAAGAGACCCAGTACTTC CATSDAGTNLVQETQYF
TRBD2 TRBJ2-1 15 . TRBV6-6 TGTGCCAGCACTTTTAGCGGGGGGGCCATTAATGAGCAGTTCTTC CASTFSGGAINEQFF
. TRBJ1-3 16 . TRBV14 TGTGCCAGCAGCCATCACCGGGTTAGCTCTGGAAACACCATATATTTT CASSHHRVSSGNTIYF
TRBD1 TRBJ1-1 14 . TRBV18 TGTGCCAGCTCACAATCGACAGGGGGCACTGAAGCTTTCTTT CASSQSTGGTEAFF
TRBD1 TRBJ1-2 20 . TRBV24-1 TGTGCCACCAGTGATTCCCTGTCAACCCGGGACAGGGGAGGGTACTATGGCTACACCTTC CATSDSLSTRDRGGYYGYTF
TRBD1 TRBJ1-5 13 . TRBV18 TGTGCCAGCTCCCGGGAGGGACAGCAGCCCCAGCATTTT CASSREGQQPQHF
. TRBJ1-1 15 . TRBV7-9 TGTGCCAGCAGCTTTTCGGTCAGACTTAACACTGAAGCTTTCTTT CASSFSVRLNTEAFF
. TRBJ1-1 12 . TRBV12-3/TRBV12-4 TGTGCCAGCAGCTTAAGCGTCACTGAAGCTTTCTTT CASSLSVTEAFF
. TRBJ1-6 13 . TRBV11-2 TGTGCCAGCAGCTTGGCAGGGGATTCACCCCTCCACTTT CASSLAGDSPLHF
. TRBJ2-1 15 . TRBV5-1 TGCGCCAGCACCGAGGCCCCGGCCTCCTACAATGAGCAGTTCTTC CASTEAPASYNEQFF
TRBD1 TRBJ2-2 17 . TRBV27 TGTGCCAGCAGTCCCCTCCGGGCAGGGGGGAACACCGGGGAGCTGTTTTTT CASSPLRAGGNTGELFF
TRBD1 TRBJ1-2 13 . TRBV11-3 TGTGCCAGCAGCCAGGGGGCGGACTATGGCTACACCTTC CASSQGADYGYTF
. TRBJ2-6 17 . TRBV12-5 TGTGCTAGTGCCCCCCGGGACTCCAGCTCTGGGGCCAACGTCCTGACTTTC CASAPRDSSSGANVLTF
TRBD1 TRBJ2-1 15 . TRBV6-5 TGTGCCAGCAGATCCCAGGGGGCTTCCTACAATGAGCAGTTCTTC CASRSQGASYNEQFF
TRBD2 TRBJ2-1 16 once TRBV9 TGTGCCAGCAGCATACGGACTAGCGGGACCGGCAATGAGCAGTTCTTC CASSIRTSGTGNEQFF